This T cell receptor (beta chain) was profiled in a study of blood T cell repertoires in COVID-19. Regarding this clone: Within the sample, other DNA sequences also encode this same CDR3.

Profiled with immunoSEQ multiplex PCR; TCRdb holds only in-frame clones, not every one. The sample records 200,000 or so clones, approximately 87% being singletons. V gave up 5 bases and J gave up 8 bases; unmatched junction bases: 5. This CDR3 is 12 amino acids long. Sequencing was carried out using peripheral blood. This TCR was sampled from a woman in her 70s with acute or convalescent COVID-19. The V call is TRBV12-3 or TRBV12-4, the J call TRBJ1-2; 7 nucleotides match TRBD1. The CDR3 loop is CASSLTGVGYTF. The CDR3 nucleotides are TGTGCCAGCAGTCTTACAGGGGTGGGCTACACCTTC.